The 32 T cell receptor beta chains reported below all come from one sample, sequenced in a study of beta chain features in type 1 diabetes. Sequencing targeted expressed TCRB transcripts, as all isolated RNA had been reverse transcribed. Clones were sequenced by immunoSEQ multiplex PCR, and TCRdb holds only the in-frame ones, with some missing. The sample lists roughly 100,000 clones; approximately 30% were seen once. Whole-study results and caveats: For Type 1 diabetes patients, all four CD4+ subsets carried TCRB CDR3s that were moderately but significantly shorter.

No antigen has been identified for these receptors. Source material: central memory CD4+ T cells from blood. The receptors stem from a woman aged 18-35 years with type 1 diabetes.

The chain is built from TRBV10-3 and TRBJ2-1, with D possibly TRBD1 on 7 matching bases. With 0 bases removed from V and 6 bases from J, the gap between germline ends came to 24 bases. This CDR3 is built from 19 residues. The germline V gene has CDR1 ENHRY and CDR2 SYGVKD. CDR3 region: CAISESTATGLQGVNEQFF. In DNA, the CDR3 is TGTGCCATCAGTGAGTCGACGGCTACGGGACTCCAGGGGGTCAATGAGCAGTTCTTC.

This clone was counted a single time. One end of the junction is discordant with germline, which a read error may explain. V usage is TRBV7-9 and J usage is TRBJ2-1; TRBD2 matches 10 bases. Germline V gene sequence: CDR1 SEHNR, CDR2 FQNEAQ (reference sequence). The CDR3 runs 15 residues. The CDR3 is CASSLAGVIYNEQFF. The CDR3 nucleotides are TGTGCCAGCAGCCTAGCGGGAGTCATCTACAATGAGCAGTTCTTC.

This chain connects TRBV7-2 to TRBJ2-5; D unresolved. The V gene's germline CDR1 is SGHTA and CDR2 FQGNSA. The CDR3 is 14 amino acids. V lost 1 base and J lost 3, with 9 bases in between. CDR3 protein: CASSLVSSKETQYF. CDR3 coding DNA: TGTGCCAGCAGCTTAGTTAGTTCCAAAGAGACCCAGTACTTC. Together with reference TRBV7-2 and TRBJ2-5, the CDR3 gives the full variable domain: GAGVSQSPSNKVTEKGKDVELRCDPISGHTALYWYRQSLGQGLEFLIYFQGNSAPDKSGLPSDRFSAERTGGSVSTLTIQRTQQEDSAVYLCASSLVSSKETQYFGPGTRLLVL.

The chain uses TRBV28 and TRBJ1-1; D gene uncertain. The CDR3 has 12 amino acids. Per the germline V gene, CDR1 is MDHEN and CDR2 is SYDVKM. V dropped 2 bases and J dropped 5 bases, with 6 bases sitting between them. CDR3 coding DNA: TGTGCCAGCAGTTTAGTGCGGACTGAAGCTTTCTTT. This gives the protein CASSLVRTEAFF.

The chain is built from TRBV18 and TRBJ1-1; D unclear. V was trimmed by 1 base and J by 1 base, leaving 10 bases between them. Germline V gene sequence: CDR1 KGHSH, CDR2 LQKENI. The CDR3 is made up of 15 amino acids. The CDR3 loop is CASSPLATQNTEAFF. The CDR3 DNA reads TGTGCCAGCTCACCACTGGCAACCCAGAACACTGAAGCTTTCTTT.

CDR3 protein: CASSLPGMNTGELFF. The CDR3 coding sequence is TGTGCCAGCAGCTTGCCCGGGATGAACACCGGGGAGCTGTTTTTT. This chain uses TRBV5-8 with TRBJ2-2, with D maybe TRBD2 (5 bases). V was shortened by 1 base and J by 1 base, with 8 bases between the two germline ends. The CDR3 is made up of 15 amino acids. Germline V gene data show CDR1 as SGHTS and CDR2 as YDEGEE.

For this clone: Other DNA sequences from this sample encode an identical CDR3 as well. The chain combines TRBV6-5 with TRBJ2-5, with 8 bases matching TRBD2. Losses at the gene ends were 6 bases for V and 1 base for J; bases not matched to a gene: 4. The CDR3 loop spans 14 amino acids. CDR1 is MNHEY, CDR2 SVGAGI, per germline. The CDR3 DNA sequence: TGTGCCAGCAGATCAACTAGCGGCCAAGAGACCCAGTACTTC. As protein: CASRSTSGQETQYF.

This clone turned up a few times. This chain uses TRBV18 with TRBJ2-5; maybe TRBD1 (6 bases). V was clipped by 9 bases and J by 3 bases, with 14 bases between them. The CDR3 contains 13 residues. CDR1 is KGHSH and CDR2 is LQKENI in the germline V gene. The CDR3 region has the DNA TGTGCCAGTATGACAGGCGAAAAAGAGACCCAGTACTTC. This codes for CASMTGEKETQYF.

V gene TRBV7-9 combines with J gene TRBJ2-2; 8 bases fit TRBD2. V gave up 8 bases and J gave up 0 bases; unmatched junction bases: 5. The germline V gene encodes CDR1 SEHNR and CDR2 FQNEAQ (reference sequence). The CDR3 loop spans 15 amino acids. In DNA form, the CDR3 reads TGTGCCAGCCCGGGGGGGCTAGCGAACACCGGGGAGCTGTTTTTT. Translated: CASPGGLANTGELFF.

This clone appeared a few times. This sequence joins TRBV19 and TRBJ1-4, with D unclear. CDR1 and CDR2 from the germline V gene are LNHDA and SQIVND (reference sequence). The CDR3 loop spans 17 amino acids. V gave up 3 bases and J gave up 0 bases, with 14 bases separating them. The DNA for the CDR3 is TGTGCCAGTAGTATGTGGAAGCAGGCATCAACTAATGAAAAACTGTTTTTT. Its protein is CASSMWKQASTNEKLFF.

The rearrangement joins TRBV5-1 to TRBJ2-7; D unresolved. Germline-derived CDR1 and CDR2 are SGHRS and YFSETQ. The CDR3 contains 14 residues. Between the trimmed V and J ends, which lost 1 base and 1 base, there was a span of 9 bases. For the CDR3, the DNA is TGCGCCAGCAGCTTGCTAGGCATATCCTACGAGCAGTACTTC. It specifies CASSLLGISYEQYF.

The chain combines TRBV30 with TRBJ2-1; possible D gene TRBD2, 7 bases. The V gene lost 4 bases and the J gene lost 7 bases, with 14 bases spanning the gap. Germline-derived CDR1 and CDR2 are GTSNPN and SVGIG (reference sequence). CDR3 length: 13 amino acids. The CDR3 region is CAWIRRGGNEQFF. CDR3 DNA sequence: TGTGCCTGGATTCGAAGGGGGGGAAATGAGCAGTTCTTC.

The chain joins TRBV5-1 to TRBJ1-1, with D perhaps TRBD1 (5 bases). The V end lost 0 bases, the J end lost 7 bases, and 10 bases lay between the germline ends. The CDR3 has 13 amino acids. Germline-derived CDR1 and CDR2 are SGHRS and YFSETQ. The CDR3 nucleotides are TGCGCCAGCAGCTTGGGACAGAGCAATGAAGCTTTCTTT. It is translated as CASSLGQSNEAFF.

The chain has TRBV5-1 and TRBJ2-1; D ambiguous. The CDR3 loop spans 13 amino acids. The germline V and J ends were trimmed by 5 bases and 5 bases, with 11 bases remaining between them. CDR1 and CDR2 (germline): SGHRS, YFSETQ. In nucleotides, the CDR3 is TGCGCCAGCAGATCCGCCGCGGACAATGAGCAGTTCTTC. This encodes CASRSAADNEQFF.

There are a few counts of this clone. The V gene is TRBV28, the J gene TRBJ2-1, with 11 bases matching TRBD2. Germline assignment: CDR1 MDHEN and CDR2 SYDVKM. J gave up 4 bases and V 2 bases, and 1 base lay outside the gene matches. The length of the CDR3 is 15 residues. CDR3 residues: CASSLGTSGYNEQFF. The CDR3 DNA is TGTGCCAGCAGTTTAGGGACTAGCGGTTACAATGAGCAGTTCTTC. Full variable domain (missing parts from reference TRBV28 and TRBJ2-1): DVKVTQSSRYLVKRTGEKVFLECVQDMDHENMFWYRQDPGLGLRLIYFSYDVKMKEKGDIPEGYSVSREKKERFSLILESASTNQTSMYLCASSLGTSGYNEQFFGPGTRLTVL.

V usage is TRBV28 and J usage is TRBJ2-5; D not certain. The CDR3 is 14 amino acids. Germline CDR1 MDHEN, CDR2 SYDVKM. The ends were cut back, 1 base at V and 2 bases at J, with 8 bases in the middle. The CDR3 loop reads CASSLSSRQETQYF. CDR3 DNA sequence: TGTGCCAGCAGTTTATCATCTAGGCAAGAGACCCAGTACTTC.

The rearrangement uses TRBV27 and TRBJ1-2; the match to TRBD1 covers 9 bases. V lost 8 bases to trimming and J lost 2 bases; unmatched junction nucleotides: 6. The CDR3 is 14 amino acids. Per the germline V gene, CDR1 is MNHEY and CDR2 is SMNVEV (reference sequence). CDR3 protein: CASAHRGQNYGYTF. Here the CDR3 DNA reads TGTGCCAGCGCTCACAGGGGGCAAAACTATGGCTACACCTTC.

Only a few counts were recorded for this clone. This chain connects TRBV7-2 to TRBJ2-3; D is unresolved. Germline V gene sequence: CDR1 SGHTA, CDR2 FQGNSA. V lost 3 bases, J lost 4 bases, and 8 bases lay in between. The CDR3 is 13 residues long. This CDR3 reads CASSFPVPDTQYF. The CDR3 DNA reads TGTGCCAGCAGCTTCCCGGTCCCAGATACGCAGTATTTT.

The V gene is TRBV25-1, the J gene TRBJ2-3; TRBD2 aligns across 7 bases. This CDR3 contains 14 residues. With V trimmed by 7 bases and J by 2 bases, 6 bases remained unmatched. Germline-derived CDR1 and CDR2 are MGHDK and SYGVNS. The CDR3 sequence: CASMGGIYTDTQYF. The CDR3 DNA is TGTGCCAGCATGGGGGGGATTTACACAGATACGCAGTATTTT.

The chain uses TRBV11-3 and TRBJ2-2; D unresolved. Germline values: CDR1 SGHNT, CDR2 YENEEA. Trimming removed 5 bases from V and 1 base from J, with 5 bases in between. This CDR3 comprises 13 residues. This CDR3 is CASSPLNTGELFF. In DNA form, the CDR3 reads TGTGCCAGCAGCCCACTGAACACCGGGGAGCTGTTTTTT.

This clone showed up just a few times. The chain links TRBV7-9 to TRBJ1-1; D is perhaps TRBD1 (5 bases). Deletions cut 3 bases from V and 2 bases from J, with 13 bases between. The CDR3 contains 15 residues. Germline V gene data show CDR1 as SEHNR and CDR2 as FQNEAQ (reference sequence). DNA for the CDR3: TGTGCCAGCAGCTTGGTGGGGGGAGGTAACACTGAAGCTTTCTTT. Translated: CASSLVGGGNTEAFF.

This rearrangement joins TRBV5-8 to TRBJ1-1; tentatively, D is TRBD1 (5 bases). V lost 2 bases to trimming and J lost 0 bases, with 17 bases between them. CDR3 length: 17 amino acids. Germline CDR1 and CDR2: SGHTS and YDEGEE. The CDR3 DNA reads TGTGCCAGCAGCTTAATCGGCTGGGGCGGGGTGAACACTGAAGCTTTCTTT. Residues: CASSLIGWGGVNTEAFF.

This clone occurred a few times. The V gene is TRBV5-1, the J gene TRBJ1-2; no clear D. This CDR3 is built from 14 residues. The germline V gene encodes CDR1 SGHRS and CDR2 YFSETQ. Between the trimmed V and J ends, which lost 2 bases and 4 bases, there was a span of 12 bases. The CDR3 loop reads CASSLALDSYGYTF. CDR3 sequence (DNA): TGCGCCAGCAGCTTAGCCCTCGATAGCTATGGCTACACCTTC.

This clone occurred a few times. The chain recombines TRBV4-2 with TRBJ2-5, with 9 bases matching TRBD2. The CDR3 runs 17 residues. After removal of 1 base from V and 1 base from J, the junction contained 7 bases not matched to a gene. Per the germline V gene, CDR1 is LGHNA and CDR2 is YNFKEQ. The CDR3: CASSQVLPAGGQETQYF. CDR3 nucleotide sequence: TGTGCCAGCAGCCAAGTCCTTCCAGCGGGAGGCCAAGAGACCCAGTACTTC.

This clone appeared a few times. The chain links TRBV28 to TRBJ2-7, with D maybe TRBD1 (6 bases). There are 15 residues in the CDR3. Germline V CDR1 and CDR2: MDHEN, SYDVKM. Trimming removed 5 bases from V and 9 bases from J, with 23 bases in between. Here the CDR3 DNA reads TGTGCCAGCAGTCAGTCTAGTGGGGGCTTGGTGGTGCAGTACTTC. Translating gives CASSQSSGGLVVQYF. The whole variable domain, filled in from reference TRBV28 and TRBJ2-7, reads DVKVTQSSRYLVKRTGEKVFLECVQDMDHENMFWYRQDPGLGLRLIYFSYDVKMKEKGDIPEGYSVSREKKERFSLILESASTNQTSMYLCASSQSSGGLVVQYFGPGTRLTVT.

The chain links TRBV7-2 to TRBJ2-1, with D possibly being TRBD1 (6 bases). CDR1 is SGHTA and CDR2 is FQGNSA in the germline V gene. This CDR3 comprises 13 residues. The germline V and J ends were trimmed by 5 bases and 7 bases, with 12 bases remaining between them. The CDR3 nucleotides are TGTGCCAGCAGCACGTTCAGGGGTAATGAGCAGTTCTTC. Translating it yields CASSTFRGNEQFF.

This clone was detected only a few times. This chain uses TRBV11-2 with TRBJ1-1; 7 nucleotides agree with TRBD1. The CDR3 has 15 amino acids. V shed 4 bases and J 4 bases; nucleotides not matched to a gene: 9. Germline V lookup: CDR1 SGHAT, CDR2 FQNNGV. Written as DNA, the CDR3 is TGTGCCAGCAGCTCGGTGGGGACAGCAGGCACTGAAGCTTTCTTT. It is translated as CASSSVGTAGTEAFF.

The V call is TRBV30, the J call TRBJ1-5; tentatively, D is TRBD1 (5 bases). Trimming stripped 3 bases from V and 3 bases from J, with 15 bases between. CDR1 and CDR2 from the germline V gene are GTSNPN and SVGIG (reference sequence). CDR3 length: 15 residues. CDR3 DNA sequence: TGTGCCTGGAGGGGGGGTGGAGGAATCAATCAGCCCCAGCATTTT. It codes for CAWRGGGGINQPQHF.

The chain combines TRBV28 with TRBJ2-7; D is undetermined. The V gene's germline CDR1 is MDHEN and CDR2 SYDVKM. The CDR3 spans 13 residues. Trimming cost V 3 bases and J 9 bases, with 15 bases left between them. CDR3 sequence (DNA): TGTGCCAGCAGTTTGGGCAGTTACGATGGGCAGTACTTC. Translation gives CASSLGSYDGQYF.

The CDR3 here is CASSPLDTGGNQAFF. The CDR3 bases are TGTGCCAGCTCACCATTGGACACAGGGGGCAACCAAGCTTTCTTT. The chain combines TRBV18 with TRBJ1-1, with 9 bases that match TRBD1. The germline gives CDR1 KGHSH, CDR2 LQKENI. With V trimmed by 2 bases and J by 9 bases, 10 bases remained unmatched. The CDR3 totals 15 residues.

The chain joins TRBV27 to TRBJ2-1, with 15 bases matching TRBD2. Trimming at V came to 5 bases and at J to 6 bases, leaving 14 bases not matched to a gene. Germline V gives CDR1 MNHEY, CDR2 SMNVEV (reference sequence). The CDR3 spans 19 residues. CDR3 amino acids: CASSIGTSGRIRIPNEQFF. CDR3 coding DNA: TGTGCCAGCAGTATCGGGACTAGCGGGAGGATTCGGATTCCCAATGAGCAGTTCTTC.

The chain has TRBV7-9 and TRBJ2-2, with 7 nucleotides matching TRBD2. The germline V gene has CDR1 SEHNR and CDR2 FQNEAQ (reference sequence). V dropped 3 bases and J dropped 6; count of bases not matched to a gene: 7. This CDR3 region has 15 residues. CDR3 DNA sequence: TGTGCCAGCAGCTTTCCAGCGGGAAAGGCCGGGGAGCTGTTTTTT. It translates to CASSFPAGKAGELFF.